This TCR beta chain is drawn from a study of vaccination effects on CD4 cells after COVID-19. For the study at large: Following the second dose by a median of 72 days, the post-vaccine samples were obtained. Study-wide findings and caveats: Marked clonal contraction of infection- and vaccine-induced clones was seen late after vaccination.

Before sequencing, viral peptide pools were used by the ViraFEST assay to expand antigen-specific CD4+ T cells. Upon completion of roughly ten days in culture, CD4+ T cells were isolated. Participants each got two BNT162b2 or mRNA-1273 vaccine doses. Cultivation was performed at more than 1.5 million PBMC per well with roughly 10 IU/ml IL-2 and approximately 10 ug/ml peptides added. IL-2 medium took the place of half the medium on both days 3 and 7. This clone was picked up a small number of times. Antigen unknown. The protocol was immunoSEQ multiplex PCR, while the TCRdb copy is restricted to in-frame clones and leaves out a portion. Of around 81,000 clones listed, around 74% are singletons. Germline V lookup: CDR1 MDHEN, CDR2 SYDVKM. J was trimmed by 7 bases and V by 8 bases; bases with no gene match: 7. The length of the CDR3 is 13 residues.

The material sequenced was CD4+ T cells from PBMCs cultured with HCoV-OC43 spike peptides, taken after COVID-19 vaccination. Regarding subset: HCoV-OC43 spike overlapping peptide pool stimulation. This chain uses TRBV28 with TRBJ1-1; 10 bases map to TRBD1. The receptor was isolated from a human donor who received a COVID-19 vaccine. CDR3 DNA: TGTGCCAGCGGTGGGACAGGGGACCTTGAAGCTTTCTTT. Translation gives CASGGTGDLEAFF.